Following are 4 T cell receptor beta chains from one sample sequenced in a study of sequential checkpoint blockade in melanoma. The protocol was immunoSEQ multiplex PCR, while the TCRdb copy is restricted to in-frame clones and leaves out a portion. The sample holds about 18,000 clones; approximately 74% are singletons and the top ten take 34%. The treatment denotes: randomized to nivolumab then ipilimumab (arm A) or the reverse (arm B). The sample consisted of CD8+ T cells sorted from blood (inferred from file names), taken from a patient given nivolumab and ipilimumab in sequence. The receptor set was obtained from a human donor with melanoma.

The chain couples TRBV7-2 to TRBJ2-2, with 11 bases lining up with TRBD2. Germline CDR1 reads SGHTA; CDR2 reads FQGNSA. V lost 2 bases, J lost 8 bases, and 16 bases stayed unmatched. The CDR3 totals 19 residues. CDR3 sequence (DNA): TGTGCCAGCAGCTTAAGCGCACTACTAGCGGGGGCGGGGGCTGGGGAGCTGTTTTTT. Its translation is CASSLSALLAGAGAGELFF.

This chain uses TRBV6-5 with TRBJ1-1; no clear D gene. V shed 7 bases and J shed 2 bases, with 11 bases lying between them. This CDR3 contains 13 residues. Germline assignment: CDR1 MNHEY and CDR2 SVGAGI. The CDR3 coding sequence is TGTGCCAGCAAGCCACAGAAAAACACTGAAGCTTTCTTT. Residues: CASKPQKNTEAFF.

A word on this clone: The junction shows a germline mismatch at one end, possibly a read error. This sequence joins TRBV11-2 and TRBJ2-1; no definite D call. The CDR3 consists of 12 residues. From germline, CDR1 is SGHAT and CDR2 FQNNGV. The DNA for the CDR3 is TGTGCCAGCAGCTTTGCCTATAATGAGCAGTTCTTC. This translates into CASSFAYNEQFF.

The chain uses TRBV27 and TRBJ2-4; D possibly corresponds to TRBD1 (6 bases). The CDR3 extends over 15 amino acids. The germline V gene encodes CDR1 MNHEY and CDR2 SMNVEV (reference sequence). The germline V and J ends were trimmed by 2 bases and 3 bases, with 11 bases remaining between them. The CDR3 spells CASSLGGSGKNIQYF. The CDR3 bases are TGTGCCAGCAGTTTAGGGGGCTCGGGCAAAAACATTCAGTACTTC.